This T cell receptor (beta chain) is from a study of OX40 agonist ivuxolimab in advanced cancers. In germline, CDR1 is GTSNPN, CDR2 SVGIG (reference sequence). This CDR3 contains 13 residues. This clone appeared a single time. One junction end disagrees with the germline gene, perhaps due to a read error. Method: immunoSEQ multiplex PCR; TCRdb's copy keeps in-frame clones and lacks some. The table records 90,000 to 100,000 clones, less than 90% of them present only once. This clonotype was obtained from an adult with an advanced solid tumor such as melanoma, head and neck, liver or kidney cancer. The rearrangement links TRBV30 to TRBJ2-1; D might be TRBD2 (6 bases). Sequencing used CD4+ or CD8+ T cells sorted from blood, obtained in a trial of the OX40 agonist ivuxolimab. Written as DNA, the CDR3 is TGTGCCTGGGGTGTCGGGAGTATAAATGAGCAGTTCTTC. Translating gives CAWGVGSINEQFF.